The 9 T cell receptor beta chains listed next were all sequenced from one sample in a study of breast tumors, draining lymph nodes, adjacent tissues. A single record per CDR3 protein comes from TCRdb applying MiXCR to the multiplex PCR reads. The table includes some 130,000 distinct CDR3 sequences, approximately 20% detected once. Samples came from axillary lymph nodes draining the breast cancer. Sequenced material: axillary lymph node tissue. The source is a female donor with breast cancer. Some clones in this sample may be carry-over from other donors' samples.

This clonotype was found many times. The chain couples TRBV20-1 to TRBJ2-5; 9 nucleotides match TRBD2. J lost 4 bases, V lost 0 bases, and 9 bases had no gene match. The CDR3 extends over 16 amino acids. The V gene's germline CDR1 is DFQATT and CDR2 SNEGSKA (reference sequence). The CDR3 protein is CSARDLAGVGGETQYF. Written as DNA, the CDR3 is TGCAGTGCTAGAGATTTAGCGGGAGTTGGGGGAGAGACCCAGTACTTC.

In this sample, this clonotype turned up many times. The chain employs TRBV11-2 and TRBJ2-7, with 10 bases matching TRBD2. CDR3 length equals 15 residues. J gave up 4 bases and V 2 bases, and 5 bases lay outside the gene matches. Per the germline V gene, CDR1 is SGHAT and CDR2 is FQNNGV. The CDR3 loop is CASSLILAGVYEQYF. The CDR3 DNA is TGTGCCAGCAGCTTAATCCTAGCGGGAGTGTACGAGCAGTACTTC.

This clonotype showed up many times. The chain has TRBV5-5 and TRBJ1-5; a possible D gene is TRBD1 (5 bases). CDR1 and CDR2 from the germline V gene are SGHKS and YYEKEE (reference sequence). The V and J ends lost 4 bases and 6 bases respectively, with 17 bases between them. This CDR3 has 15 amino acids. The CDR3 coding sequence is TGTGCCAGCAGCCTCCGTGGGACGCCCGGTCAGCCCCAGCATTTT. Translation gives CASSLRGTPGQPQHF.

This rearrangement joins TRBV3-1 to TRBJ2-3; 8 positions match TRBD2. The CDR3 runs to 17 residues. Trimming took 5 bases from V and 7 from J; bases not matched to a gene: 17. CDR1 LGHDT and CDR2 YNNKEL come from the germline V gene (reference sequence). CDR3 sequence (DNA): TGTGCCAGCAGCTCCCGATCCGGGGGGGTTCTTGGGAATACGCAGTATTTT. Protein product: CASSSRSGGVLGNTQYF.

This clonotype has ten or more counts. The chain uses TRBV9 and TRBJ1-6; 9 bases are shared with TRBD1. The CDR3 spans 14 residues. The ends lost 0 bases at V and 11 bases at J; junction bases unmatched: 3. Germline loops: CDR1 SGDLS, CDR2 YYNGEE. The CDR3 bases are TGTGCCAGCAGCGTAGGGGACAGGGCTCCACCCCTCCACTTT. It yields the protein CASSVGDRAPPLHF.

This clonotype has a count of ten or more. The J gene is TRBJ2-7, the V gene TRBV20-1; 9 nucleotides line up with TRBD2. The CDR3 consists of 13 residues. CDR1 and CDR2 from the germline V gene are DFQATT and SNEGSKA (reference sequence). V was pared by 2 bases and J by 11 bases, with 10 bases of the junction left unmatched. For the CDR3, the DNA is TGCAGTGCTAGATCGGGCGGGGGGGATATGAAGTACTTC. Its protein product is CSARSGGGDMKYF.

As regards this clonotype: It may be a read error: a sequence one base away is much more abundant. This rearrangement joins TRBV12-3 or TRBV12-4 to TRBJ1-4, with D uncertain. Trimming cost V 4 bases and J 5 bases, with 11 bases left between them. The CDR3 runs to 14 residues. In DNA form, the CDR3 reads TGTGCCAGCAGTTACGGCGGTTCGAATGAAAAACTGTTTTTT. Translated, it gives CASSYGGSNEKLFF.

This clonotype came up many times. This sequence joins TRBV11-3 and TRBJ2-3; 10 bases fit TRBD2. The CDR3 has 17 amino acids. Germline CDR1 is SGHNT and CDR2 is YENEEA. Trimming at V came to 1 base and at J to 7 bases, leaving 11 bases not matched to a gene. In DNA, the CDR3 is TGTGCCAGCAGCTTAGCCTCCCGAGCGGGGGGGGACAATACGCAGTATTTT. Translating gives CASSLASRAGGDNTQYF.

This clonotype has ten or more counts. This sequence joins TRBV19 and TRBJ1-4, with 7 bases matching TRBD1. Per germline, CDR1 LNHDA and CDR2 SQIVND (reference sequence). The V segment lost 3 bases and the J segment 4 bases; nucleotides outside the gene matches: 2. The CDR3 contains 14 residues. The CDR3 loop is CASSIGQVNEKLFF. The DNA for the CDR3 is TGTGCCAGTAGTATTGGACAGGTTAATGAAAAACTGTTTTTT.